This TCR beta chain was identified during a study of cytomegalovirus exposure and HLA in healthy donors (dated 2017 in TCRdb). With regard to the full study: An earlier analysis of several hundred of the donors reported under 300 Gb of sequence data and around 100 million unique TCR beta sequences obtained from about 200 million T cells. HLA typing included class I and class II loci at four-digit resolution. Among the roughly 390 genotyped donors, approximately 82% belonged to the genetic ancestry cluster associated with self-reported Caucasian donors. Because of strong linkage in the cohort, 4 to 6 DR-DQ haplotypes were treated as single units for association and clustering. Rather than using new phenotypic data, the later analysis identified candidate immune exposures from TCR beta sequences and from how often those sequences occurred across donors. The study profiled the T cell repertoires of hundreds of subjects by immunosequencing and related them to cytomegalovirus serostatus. The aim of the study was to test whether cataloging public T cell receptors could identify signatures of past pathogen exposure. Across around 400 genotyped donors of the cohort, an average of roughly 230,000 unique TCR beta nucleotide sequences per donor were sequenced, and 15% to 20% of those sequences were non-productive. Donor age, sex, ethnicity and CMV serostatus were collected together with the repertoire data. Besides the first cohort of about 730 subjects, a separate validation cohort made up of over 100 different subjects was used. Typing coverage differed by locus: A, B, C, DRB1 and DQB1 were typed in about 620-640 donors, DQA1 in 500 to 550, DPA1 in roughly 590, and DPB1 in around 490. All discovery cohort repertoires had been generated on a single sequencing platform. In an earlier analysis of 587 of the donors, high-throughput TCR beta sequencing was used to judge whether each TCR beta V gene segment behaved as functional or pseudogenic. In a later genetic analysis, genome-wide SNP genotypes for about three fifths of the 666 donors were used, and that subset was treated as a discovery cohort. The study combined high-throughput TCR immunosequencing, statistical association of individual TCRs with disease status, and machine learning to predict cytomegalovirus infection status. To study patterns of TCR occurrence, a later analysis re-analyzed previously published TCR beta repertoires from around 660 donors and added high-resolution HLA genotyping. An early release covering about 600 HLA-typed donors comprised about 300 gigabases of sequencing data and 85 million or so unique TCR sequences.

The CDR3 covers 13 residues, taking in both the cysteine and the phenylalanine. Of the read, only the CDR3 DNA is kept; its 39 bases are in frame from base 1. From a lookup of the germline V gene (reference sequence), CDR1 and CDR2 are GTSNPN and SVGIG. The germline ends are 12 bases apart after V is trimmed by 2 bases and J by 7 bases. Library construction relied on the immunoSEQ multiplex PCR assay. The multiplex PCR relied on a mix of 60 forward primers for TCR Vbeta segments and 13 reverse primers for TCR Jbeta segments. The CDR3 region of rearranged TCR beta genes was amplified from genomic DNA by a multiplex PCR assay. Amplified TCR beta libraries were sequenced as 87-base-pair reads on the Illumina HiSeq System. For the original study's pipeline: Across the 500 to 750 repertoires, a later analysis counted tens of millions of unique TCR beta chains, around 11 million of which were shared by at least two donors. Raw reads were error-corrected and collapsed into unique sequences by a nearest-neighbor algorithm in which closely related sequences were merged to remove PCR and sequencing errors. CDR3 sequences were aligned to IMGT reference sequences to assign V, D and J gene segments. For a sequence to be retained, a match of at least six nucleotides was required to both a V gene segment and a J gene segment. Rearrangements were classified as productive when the CDR3 lacked stop codons and remained in frame with V and J, and all other rearrangements were classified as non-productive. Following IMGT convention, CDR3 was defined as the stretch from the second conserved V-encoded cysteine to the conserved J-encoded phenylalanine. The earlier analysis of about 640 of the donors excluded any sequence lacking an unambiguous match to a single V gene segment. An earlier analysis of about 590 of the donors classified V segments as functional when productive rearrangements were above 56.7% and as segregating when the standard deviation between donors was above 5%. To diagnose cytomegalovirus status from the catalog of TCR beta chain sequences, a statistical classification framework was built. V and J gene assignment, in a later analysis, came from comparing TCR nucleotide sequences with IMGT/GENE-DB human TR gene sequences. A later analysis assigned CDR3 sequences and most-parsimonious VDJ recombination scenarios with the TCRdist pipeline. In a later analysis, every TCR beta chain was defined by the combination of its CDR3 amino acid sequence and its V-gene family, and reads without a unique V-gene family were dropped. In a later analysis, 450 to 600 highly shared, low-generation-probability nucleotide sequences were removed to address suspected cross-contamination and a sequencing artifact. In a later analysis, a clonal expansion index was calculated for each public chain from normalized within-repertoire ranks of inferred template counts. Generation probabilities in a later analysis came from a VDJ recombination model fitted to out-of-frame rearrangements, and those results were checked against IGoR. In a later analysis, hypergeometric tests were used to score TCR-TCR, TCR-HLA and TCR-CMV co-occurrence, with a repertoire-size bias correction applied to TCR pairs. In a later analysis, false discovery rates were estimated by permuting HLA or CMV assignments 20 times. In a later analysis, co-occurring TCRs were grouped using DBSCAN, with TCRdist sequence similarity added in when clustering inside HLA-allele-positive subsets. Repertoires with fewer than 30,000 or more than 120,000 public chains were left out of co-occurrence clustering, as were about 5 repertoires with anomalous nucleotide sharing. Held by TCRdb, this immuneACCESS table contains in-frame sequences only and omits some clones. Under half of the omission traces to an unresolved V gene where checked; the cause of the rest is unknown. That table supplies the V and J calls and clone size; D and trimming were determined from the DNA. In all, the sample holds approximately 120,000 clones, and about 70% of those were seen once. The ten largest clones represent 2% to 2.5% of the sample.

The cohort was made up of 650 to 700 healthy bone marrow donors. All cohort members were sampled while nominally healthy, although unrecorded immune exposures were likely present. Of the approximately 700 cohort members, 250 to 300 had positive CMV serostatus and approximately 360 had negative CMV serostatus, and CMV serostatus was not recorded for the donor. A peripheral blood sample was collected from each donor, and TCR beta sequencing was performed on peripheral blood mononuclear cells. The Qiagen DNeasy Blood Extraction Kit was used to extract genomic DNA from the blood cell samples. Regarding this clone: It has no known antigen specificity. The record has no base qualities; no much larger clone is one base away.

Summary of the overall study and its limitations: Sequencing depth was assumed to be roughly uniform across donors in the presence/absence analyses, though that assumption may not hold. In an earlier analysis of over 550 of the donors, most TCR beta V segments were observed in productive rearrangements about 90% or about 30% of the time, broadly matching IMGT annotations. The authors suggested that the approach could potentially be generalized to other disease states and immunological phenotypes. Some IMGT-functional V segments, including TRBV6-2 and TRBV6-3, could not be told apart with the 87-base-pair reads, so those segments were excluded. Strong co-occurrence of HLA alleles, especially DR and DQ, made assigning TCR associations to individual alleles difficult. According to a later analysis, most CMV-associated TCR beta chains appeared to be HLA-restricted, and the HLA associations seemed to be driven largely by CMV exposure. The only immune exposure information available for the cohort was CMV serostatus. Linkage disequilibrium might explain the correlated functional status among segregating V segments, but an unknown experimental factor could not be ruled out. HLA typing was unavailable for some donors at each locus, so association tests used only the typed subset. Across donors, most TCR sequences were observed very rarely, whereas some public TCRs were present in many individuals. A further reported finding was that TCR beta sequences accurately predicted the HLA-A and HLA-B alleles for most subjects in the first cohort. A later analysis associated 16,951 TCR beta sequences with specific HLA alleles at a false discovery rate of 0.05. In a later analysis, HLA-associated TCR beta chains showed more clonal expansion and lower generation probabilities than non-associated chains that were equally common. This cohort had only TCR beta chains sequenced, and the lack of alpha or paired-chain data limited which features could be detected. A later genetic analysis reported fewer N-insertions in productive TCRs among donors in an Asian-associated ancestry cluster than the approximately 700-donor mean. Because counts were too low, approximately 18 rarely observed V segments, including chromosome 9 orphons, were excluded from the earlier analysis of a few hundred of the donors. In a later analysis, the rate of TCR association differed among HLA loci, with DRB1 alleles having the most associated TCRs and HLA-C alleles having the fewest. V-gene and J-gene trimming of TCR beta chains was associated with a missense DCLRE1C variant in a later genetic analysis, and the association was replicated in an independent cohort. The sequencing pipeline was judged likely to have produced a cluster of highly shared sequence variants as a technical artifact. A later analysis reported that several top co-occurrence clusters appeared linked to parvovirus B19, influenza, CMV and Epstein-Barr virus. The study gave a list of 150 to 200 TCR beta chains associated with cytomegalovirus. Three of the identified cytomegalovirus-associated TCR beta chains were confirmed in vitro to be specific for cytomegalovirus antigens. The classifier was reported to diagnose cytomegalovirus status with high specificity and sensitivity in both the original cohort and the validation cohort.

Sequenced material: PBMCs. This receptor chain uses TRBV30 and TRBJ1-5; a weak D assignment points to TRBD1 (6 bases agree). The clonotype comes from a human donor in good health. The CDR3 region: CAWSPGVRQPQHF. The DNA is as follows: TGTGCCTGGAGTCCAGGGGTCCGGCAGCCCCAGCATTTT.